A single T cell receptor (beta chain) is shown here with its context. The target antigen is unknown. The time point here: newly diagnosed GD, antithyroid drugs for less than 3 months. PBMC RNA served as the TCR library source. All patients originated from an endocrinology department located in Xi'an, China. The germline V gene encodes CDR1 LNHDA and CDR2 SQIVND (reference sequence). The trim removed 3 bases at V and 2 bases at J, leaving 4 bases unmatched. The CDR3 is 15 residues long. These data come from a study of regulatory T cells in long-lasting Graves disease. Findings and limits, study-wide: Favored gene segments in persistent disease were TRBV28, TRBJ1-2 and TRBJ2-5.

TCR beta libraries were built with iRepertoire HTBI primers and Arm-PCR of CDR3 regions. TCRdb ran MiXCR on the multiplex PCR reads and lists one entry per CDR3 protein. The sample lists some 250,000 distinct CDR3 sequences; more than 15% were seen once. The same sample was also studied in work on T cells in Graves' hyperthyroidism and ophthalmopathy.

The starting material was peripheral blood mononuclear cells (PBMCs), obtained at new diagnosis, from a patient treated with antithyroid drugs. The origin of this receptor is a woman in her twenties or thirties with Graves disease. The J gene is TRBJ1-5, the V gene TRBV19; TRBD1 matches 7 bases. In DNA form, the CDR3 reads TGTGCCAGTAGTATGGGGGGGACAGGCAATCAGCCCCAGCATTTT. Translating gives CASSMGGTGNQPQHF.